This TCR beta chain was recovered during a study of T cell responses to AZD1222 COVID-19 vaccine. The J segment lost 2 bases and the V segment lost 9 bases, leaving 11 bases of the junction unmatched. This CDR3 has 16 amino acids. CDR1 and CDR2 from the germline V gene are MDHEN and SYDVKM. Method: immunoSEQ multiplex PCR; TCRdb's copy keeps in-frame clones and lacks some. Among 240,000 or so clones listed, 85% to 95% were seen once. This clone has a handful of counts. Sequences were derived from peripheral blood, sampled on day 0 of AZD1222 vaccination. This sequence was found in an adult in good health. The rearrangement joins TRBV28 to TRBJ2-1, with 9 bases fitting TRBD1. The CDR3 spells CASLIGGTGTYNEQFF. Here the CDR3 DNA reads TGTGCCAGTCTCATAGGGGGGACAGGGACCTACAATGAGCAGTTCTTC. The full variable domain, completed using reference TRBV28 and TRBJ2-1, is DVKVTQSSRYLVKRTGEKVFLECVQDMDHENMFWYRQDPGLGLRLIYFSYDVKMKEKGDIPEGYSVSREKKERFSLILESASTNQTSMYLCASLIGGTGTYNEQFFGPGTRLTVL.